Presented here are 4 T cell receptor beta chains from one specimen sequenced in a study of blood T cell repertoires in COVID-19. Sequencing was performed with immunoSEQ multiplex PCR; in TCRdb, only in-frame clones are kept and a portion is missing. The data show roughly 96,000 clones, with over 70% seen just once and around 4% held by the top ten. Material: peripheral blood. Every receptor here comes from a man aged 55 to 70 with acute or convalescent COVID-19.

The chain carries TRBV9 and TRBJ1-6; D is uncertain. Germline assignment: CDR1 SGDLS and CDR2 YYNGEE. This CDR3 comprises 15 residues. Trimming removed 0 bases from V and 4 bases from J, with 8 bases in between. The CDR3 sequence: CASSVEDGYNSPLHF. The CDR3 bases are TGTGCCAGCAGCGTAGAAGACGGGTATAATTCACCCCTCCACTTT.

This sequence joins TRBV30 and TRBJ1-1; tentative D call: TRBD1 (6 bases). Germline CDR1 and CDR2: GTSNPN and SVGIG (reference sequence). V lost 2 bases and J 1 base, leaving 8 bases between the germline ends. CDR3 length: 13 amino acids. The CDR3 DNA is TGTGCCTGGAGTTTACAGGGGAACACTGAAGCTTTCTTT. This sequence encodes CAWSLQGNTEAFF.

In this sample, this clone turned up a few times. This chain connects TRBV6-5 to TRBJ2-1, with D possibly matching TRBD1 (5 bases). From germline, CDR1 is MNHEY and CDR2 SVGAGI. The V end lost 6 bases, the J end lost 10 bases, and 22 bases lay between the germline ends. CDR3 length equals 15 residues. For the CDR3, the DNA is TGTGCCAGCAGGCAACCGGACACTCGCCTTGGGGAGCAGTTCTTC. The encoded protein is CASRQPDTRLGEQFF.

The chain couples TRBV5-1 to TRBJ2-3; D might be TRBD2 (5 bases). Germline lookup yields CDR1 SGHRS and CDR2 YFSETQ. The CDR3 is made up of 14 amino acids. Deletions cut 0 bases from V and 2 bases from J, with 7 bases between. CDR3 region: CASSLGGDTDTQYF. As DNA, the CDR3 is TGCGCCAGCAGCTTGGGGGGAGACACAGATACGCAGTATTTT.